This TCR beta chain was captured by sequencing in a study of Graves' ophthalmopathy and Graves' hyperthyroidism. Findings of the study overall: In predicting ophthalmopathy progression, the model reached around 66% sensitivity and 72.22% specificity. Blood also carried most expanded thyroid clonotypes exceeding 0.001 frequency.

This clonotype was recorded once. Its antigen is unidentified. Lactation, pregnancy, uncontrolled infections and other autoimmune diseases were all grounds for excluding patients. Sampling 10 ml of fresh peripheral blood provided the PBMCs. Germline assignment: CDR1 MNHEY and CDR2 SMNVEV (reference sequence). This CDR3 contains 12 residues. Trimming removed 7 bases from V and 5 bases from J, with 8 bases in between. As the template, RNA transcripts were used to amplify TCR beta CDR3 regions. Scientists carried out first-round RT-PCR using HTBI primers and then a second-round multiplex PCR. TCRdb re-analysed the multiplex PCR reads in MiXCR, keeping a single row per CDR3 protein. This sample has fewer than 650,000 distinct CDR3 sequences, with about 24% found just once.

The sequence was collected from a young woman with stable Graves' hyperthyroidism. Some clones in this sample may be carry-over from other donors' samples. Sequencing was performed on peripheral blood. J is TRBJ2-2 and V is TRBV27; the D is unclear. The CDR3 sequence is CASMGRTGELFF. The CDR3 nucleotides read TGTGCCAGCATGGGCCGGACCGGGGAGCTGTTTTTT.